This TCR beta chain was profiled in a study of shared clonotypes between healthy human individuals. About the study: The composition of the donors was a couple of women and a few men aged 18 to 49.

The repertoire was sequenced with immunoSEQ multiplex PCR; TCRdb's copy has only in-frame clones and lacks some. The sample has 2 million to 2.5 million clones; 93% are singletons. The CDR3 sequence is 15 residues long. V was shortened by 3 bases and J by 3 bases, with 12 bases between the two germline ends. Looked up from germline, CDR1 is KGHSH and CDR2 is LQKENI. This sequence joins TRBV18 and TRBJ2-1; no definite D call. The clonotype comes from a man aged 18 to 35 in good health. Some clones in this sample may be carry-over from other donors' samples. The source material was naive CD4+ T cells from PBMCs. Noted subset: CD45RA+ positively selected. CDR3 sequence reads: CASSPTPPLYNEQFF. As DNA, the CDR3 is TGTGCCAGCTCACCCACTCCACCTCTCTACAATGAGCAGTTCTTC.